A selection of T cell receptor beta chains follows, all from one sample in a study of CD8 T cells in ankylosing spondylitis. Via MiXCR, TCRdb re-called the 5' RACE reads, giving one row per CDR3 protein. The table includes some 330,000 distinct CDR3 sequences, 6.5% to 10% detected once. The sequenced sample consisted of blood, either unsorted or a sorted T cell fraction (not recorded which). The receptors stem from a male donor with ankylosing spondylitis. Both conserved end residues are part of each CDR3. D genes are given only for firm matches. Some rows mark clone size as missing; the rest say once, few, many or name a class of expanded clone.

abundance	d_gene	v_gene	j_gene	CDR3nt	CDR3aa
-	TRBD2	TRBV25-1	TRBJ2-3	TGTGCCAGCAGAGCAACTAGCGGGAGGCCAGCAGATACGCAGTATTTT	CASRATSGRPADTQYF
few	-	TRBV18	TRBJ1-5	TGTGCCAGCTCACCACCGGGGGACGGTCAGCCCCAGCATTTT	CASSPPGDGQPQHF
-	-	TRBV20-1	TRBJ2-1	TGCAGTGCTAGAGTTGCTCCGCCGGACGAGCAGTTCTTC	CSARVAPPDEQFF
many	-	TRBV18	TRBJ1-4	TGTGCCAGCTCACTAGCGTACGCCGGGGAAGAAAAACTGTTTTTT	CASSLAYAGEEKLFF
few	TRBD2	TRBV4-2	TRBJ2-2	TGTGCCAGCAGCCAAGATTTACGGCTAGCGGGATCCAACGGGGAGCTGTTTTTT	CASSQDLRLAGSNGELFF
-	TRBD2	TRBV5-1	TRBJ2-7	TGCGCCAGCAGCTTGGTAACGAGCGGGGCTGGCTACGAGCAGTACTTC	CASSLVTSGAGYEQYF
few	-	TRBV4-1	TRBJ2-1	TGCGCCAGCAGCCGGTACCTCCGGGACTCCGCCAATGAGCAGTTCTTC	CASSRYLRDSANEQFF
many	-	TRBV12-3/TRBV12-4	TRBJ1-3	TGTGCCAGCACCCCGGAGGGAGGGGCAGGTAGCCCCTCTGGAAACACCATATATTTT	CASTPEGGAGSPSGNTIYF
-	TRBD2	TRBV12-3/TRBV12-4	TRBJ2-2	TGTGCCAGCAGTTCTTTAGCGGGAGGGCCCCCCGGGGAGCTGTTTTTT	CASSSLAGGPPGELFF
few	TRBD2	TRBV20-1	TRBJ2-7	TGCAGTGCAGACCCGGGACTAGCTTTTCCTATCGAGCAGTACTTC	CSADPGLAFPIEQYF
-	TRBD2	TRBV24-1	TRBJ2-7	TGTGCCACCAGTGATGGCCGTAGCGGGAGGCTAGACGAGCAGTACTTC	CATSDGRSGRLDEQYF
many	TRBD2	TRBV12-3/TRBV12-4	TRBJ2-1	TGTGCCAGCAGCCTCCTAGCGGGAGGGGGTTACAATGAGCAGTTCTTC	CASSLLAGGGYNEQFF
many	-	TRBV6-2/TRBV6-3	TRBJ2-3	TGTGCCAGCAAATGGGAACGGGAGTCCAGTACGCAGTATTTT	CASKWERESSTQYF
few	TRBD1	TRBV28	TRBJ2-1	TGTGCCAGCATCCGAGGGGGACAGGGGATTAATGAGCAGTTCTTC	CASIRGGQGINEQFF
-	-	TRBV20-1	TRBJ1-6	TGCAGTGCCCACGCACGCGGTCGTGGGAGAATAAATTCACCCCTCCACTTT	CSAHARGRGRINSPLHF
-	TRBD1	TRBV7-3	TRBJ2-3	TGTGCCAGCAGCTTAAGAGGACAGGGGGCCGGAGCGGGAGACCCTTCGAGCACAGATACGCAGTATTTT	CASSLRGQGAGAGDPSSTDTQYF
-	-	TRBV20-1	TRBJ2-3	TGCAGTGCTAGAAGCATTAGTAGGGCCGAAAACACAGATACGCAGTATTTT	CSARSISRAENTDTQYF
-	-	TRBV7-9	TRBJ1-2	TGTGCCAGCAGCCCAGGGTTTAATAACTATGGCTACACCTTC	CASSPGFNNYGYTF
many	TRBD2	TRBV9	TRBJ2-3	TGTGCCAGCAGCTTCGGGAGGGCCGCTCGGAGCACAGATACGCAGTATTTT	CASSFGRAARSTDTQYF
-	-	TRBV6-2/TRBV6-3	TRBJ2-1	TGTGCCAGCAGCCACCAGGTACCGTCAGCGGCCCTGGGTAGCGAGCAGTTCTTC	CASSHQVPSAALGSEQFF
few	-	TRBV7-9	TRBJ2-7	TGTGCCAGCAGCTTAGGGGGGAGCCCGTACCACTACGAGCAGTACTTC	CASSLGGSPYHYEQYF
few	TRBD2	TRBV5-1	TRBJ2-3	TGCGCCAGCAGCTTGGCCCGGACTAGCGGGAGAGAGACAGATACGCAGTATTTT	CASSLARTSGRETDTQYF
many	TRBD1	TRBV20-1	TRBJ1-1	TGCAGTGCTATTTACAGGGGGCGCGGGTTGGACACTGAAGCTTTCTTT	CSAIYRGRGLDTEAFF
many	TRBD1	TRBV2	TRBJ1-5	TGTGCCAGCAGTGCGGTCCGGGACAGGGGGGCTACCCAGCATTTT	CASSAVRDRGATQHF
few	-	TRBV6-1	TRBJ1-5	TGTGCCAGCACTCTGGGTAGGTCCTATAGCAATCAGCCCCAGCATTTT	CASTLGRSYSNQPQHF
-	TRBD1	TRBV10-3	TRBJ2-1	TGTGCCATCAGCCGACGGACAGGTACGCATGAGCAGTTCTTC	CAISRRTGTHEQFF
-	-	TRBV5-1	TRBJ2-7	TGCGCCAGCAGCCCGGGGAGACAAGACCCTCCTTCCTACGAGCAGTACTTC	CASSPGRQDPPSYEQYF
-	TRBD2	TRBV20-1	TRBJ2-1	TGCAGTGCTAGAGATGCTAGCGGGAGGGGGGTTGAGCAGTTCTTC	CSARDASGRGVEQFF
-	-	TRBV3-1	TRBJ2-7	TGTGCCAGCAGCCAAGGGGACACCCTCTACGAGCAGTACTTC	CASSQGDTLYEQYF
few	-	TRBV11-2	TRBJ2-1	TGTGCCAGCAGCTCGATCCGGACTGGTCGACTTTACAATGAGCAGTTCTTC	CASSSIRTGRLYNEQFF
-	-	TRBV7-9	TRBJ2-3	TGTGCCAGCAGCTTAGCCCAGGGTGTTAGCACAGATACGCAGTATTTT	CASSLAQGVSTDTQYF
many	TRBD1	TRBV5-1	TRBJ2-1	TGCGCCAGCAGCTTGGGGGACAGGAGATTATACAATGAGCAGTTCTTC	CASSLGDRRLYNEQFF
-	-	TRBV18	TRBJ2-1	TGTGCCAGCTCAAGGGCTAGCGTCTACAATGAGCAGTTCTTC	CASSRASVYNEQFF
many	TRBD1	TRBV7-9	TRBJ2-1	TGTGCCAGCAGCCAGGGACAGCAATACAATGAGCAGTTCTTC	CASSQGQQYNEQFF
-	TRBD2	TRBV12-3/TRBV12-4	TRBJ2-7	TGTGCCAGTACTAGCGGTGTTACCTACGAGCAGTACTTC	CASTSGVTYEQYF
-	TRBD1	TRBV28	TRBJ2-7	TGTGCCAGCAGTTCGGACAGGGGGCGGGGGGAGCAGTACTTC	CASSSDRGRGEQYF
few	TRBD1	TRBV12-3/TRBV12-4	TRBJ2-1	TGTGCCAGCAGACGGACAGGGGTTACCTACAATGAGCAGTTCTTC	CASRRTGVTYNEQFF
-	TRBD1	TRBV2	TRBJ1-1	TGTGCCAGCAGATTGAGACAGGGGTACACTGAAGCTTTCTTT	CASRLRQGYTEAFF
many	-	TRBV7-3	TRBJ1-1	TGTGCCAGCAGCTTTTCTGGCGTGAACACTGAAGCTTTCTTT	CASSFSGVNTEAFF
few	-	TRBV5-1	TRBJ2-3	TGCGCCAGCAGCTTGGATAGTAGTTACACAGATACGCAGTATTTT	CASSLDSSYTDTQYF
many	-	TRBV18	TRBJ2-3	TGTGCCAGCTCACCACGATCAGATACGCAGTATTTT	CASSPRSDTQYF
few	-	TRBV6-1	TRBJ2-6	TGTGCCAGCACCTCTTCGAGGGGGGCCAACGTCCTGACTTTC	CASTSSRGANVLTF
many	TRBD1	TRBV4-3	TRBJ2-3	TGCGCCAGCAGCCGAGGGACAGCATCAGATACGCAGTATTTT	CASSRGTASDTQYF
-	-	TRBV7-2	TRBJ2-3	TGTGCCAGCAGCTTAGTGGTCACAGATACGCAGTATTTT	CASSLVVTDTQYF
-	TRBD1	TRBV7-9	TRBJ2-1	TGTGCCAGCAGCTTAGGCGGGACAGGTTCCTACAATGAGCAGTTCTTC	CASSLGGTGSYNEQFF
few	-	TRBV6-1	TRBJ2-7	TGTGCCAGCAGCGACCCCGGACTGGAGTCCTACGAGCAGTACTTC	CASSDPGLESYEQYF
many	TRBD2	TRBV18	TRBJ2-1	TGTGCCAGCTCGCCTACCACTAGCGATGAGCAGTTCTTC	CASSPTTSDEQFF
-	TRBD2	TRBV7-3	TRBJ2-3	TGTGCCTGCAGCCCTCGACTAGCGGGAGGGCCAGGGGCTAGCACAGATACGCAGTATTTT	CACSPRLAGGPGASTDTQYF
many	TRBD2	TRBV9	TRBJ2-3	TGTGCCAGCAGCTTCGGACTAGCACCAGATACGCAGTATTTT	CASSFGLAPDTQYF
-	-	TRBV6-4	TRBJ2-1	TGTGCCAGCAGTGTGGTCCCTCTAGCTCGGTCTACCGAGCAGTTCTTC	CASSVVPLARSTEQFF
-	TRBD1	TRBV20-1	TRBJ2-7	TGCAGTGCTCATAATTCCGGGACAGGGGGCTCGAAGCAGTACTTC	CSAHNSGTGGSKQYF
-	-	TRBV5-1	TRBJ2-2	TGCGCCAGCAGCTTGGCCCTGAGACACGTTTCGGCAAGAAACACCGGGGAGCTGTTTTTT	CASSLALRHVSARNTGELFF
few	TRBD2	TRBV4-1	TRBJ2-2	TGCGCCAGCAGCCAAGACAGGGGAAGGGCTAGCGGGAGTACCGGGGAGCTGTTTTTT	CASSQDRGRASGSTGELFF
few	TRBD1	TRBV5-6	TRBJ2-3	TGTGCCAGCAGCTTCGCGGACAGGACGACAGATACGCAGTATTTT	CASSFADRTTDTQYF